A single T cell receptor (beta chain) is shown here with its context. The method was immunoSEQ multiplex PCR; TCRdb's version includes in-frame clones alone and lacks a portion of them. Of just under 350,000 clones listed, about 89% are singletons. V shed 6 bases, J shed 0 bases, and the junction held 4 bases outside the gene matches. The CDR3 has 16 amino acids. Germline V lookup: CDR1 MRHNA, CDR2 SNTAGT. This record comes from a study of blood T cell repertoires in COVID-19. Study at large: From T cells, B-cell-depleted T cells, or PBMCs came the material, which was cDNA or gDNA.

Sequencing input: peripheral blood. The chain links TRBV6-4 to TRBJ2-2, with 10 nucleotides matching TRBD2. The clonotype was recovered from a woman between 50 and 59 years old with COVID-19, enrolled during active disease. CDR3 in DNA: TGTGCCAGCAGCTCAGGACTAGCGGCGAACACCGGGGAGCTGTTTTTT. This sequence encodes CASSSGLAANTGELFF.